One sample yielded the 11 T cell receptor beta chains listed below, sequenced in a study of cytomegalovirus exposure and HLA in healthy donors. The study ran its PCR with 60 Vbeta and 13 Jbeta primers. The protocol was immunoSEQ multiplex PCR, while the TCRdb copy is restricted to in-frame clones and leaves out a portion. Reported are approximately 110,000 clones; the ten largest clones contain around 2.7%. The specimen sequenced was PBMCs. The receptors were sampled from a young man in good health and CMV-seronegative.

The chain uses TRBV4-1 and TRBJ2-7, with 13 bases matching TRBD2. The CDR3 spans 16 residues. Germline V gene lookup returns CDR1 MGHRA and CDR2 YSYEKL. V lost 1 base, J lost 4 bases, and 4 bases stayed unmatched. The CDR3 protein is CASSQGTSGRKYEQYF. Written as DNA, the CDR3 is TGCGCCAGCAGCCAAGGGACTAGCGGGAGAAAATACGAGCAGTACTTC.

The chain carries TRBV11-2 and TRBJ2-2; possibly TRBD2 for D (5 bases). There are 20 residues in the CDR3. V shed 0 bases and J shed 0 bases, with 20 bases lying between them. The germline V gene encodes CDR1 SGHAT and CDR2 FQNNGV. CDR3 region: CASSLDQGAWRQPNTGELFF. The CDR3, as DNA: TGTGCCAGCAGCTTAGATCAAGGTGCATGGAGGCAACCGAACACCGGGGAGCTGTTTTTT.

This chain connects TRBV6-6 to TRBJ2-6; D is undetermined. The CDR3 runs 16 residues. Germline values: CDR1 MNHNY, CDR2 SVGAGI (reference sequence). Deletions cut 7 bases from V and 0 bases from J, with 13 bases between. In DNA form, the CDR3 reads TGTGCCAGCATCCACGCAACAGCCTCTGGGGCCAACGTCCTGACTTTC. This translates into CASIHATASGANVLTF.

This chain links TRBV30 with TRBJ2-7; 7 bases are a match to TRBD2. The germline gives CDR1 GTSNPN, CDR2 SVGIG (reference sequence). With 1 base clipped from V and 3 bases from J, the junction kept 6 bases outside the gene matches. The CDR3 has 14 residues. The CDR3 sequence: CAWSGASGLYEQYF. In DNA, the CDR3 is TGTGCCTGGAGTGGGGCTAGCGGCCTCTACGAGCAGTACTTC.

This chain links TRBV19 with TRBJ2-6; perhaps TRBD1 as D (5 bases). This CDR3 is built from 17 residues. V gave up 10 bases and J gave up 0 bases, with 19 bases separating them. The germline V gene encodes CDR1 LNHDA and CDR2 SQIVND (reference sequence). The CDR3 DNA is TGTGCCACCACCGGGCACAGGTTTATCTCTGGGGCCAACGTCCTGACTTTC. Its translation: CATTGHRFISGANVLTF.

The chain employs TRBV29-1 and TRBJ1-1; TRBD1 matches at 8 bases. The ends lost 4 bases at V and 11 bases at J; junction bases unmatched: 15. Germline CDR1 reads SQVTM; CDR2 reads ANQGSEA. There are 14 residues in the CDR3. CDR3 sequence: CSVAQGGGSDPAFF. In nucleotides, the CDR3 is TGCAGCGTTGCACAGGGGGGCGGGTCCGACCCGGCTTTCTTT.

The chain employs TRBV7-3 and TRBJ2-7; D remains unclear. From germline, CDR1 is SGHTA and CDR2 FQGTGA. There are 9 residues in the CDR3. V was trimmed by 10 bases and J by 4 bases, leaving 5 bases between them. This CDR3 is CAIPYEQYF. For the CDR3, the DNA is TGTGCCATTCCGTACGAGCAGTACTTC.

The DNA of the CDR3 is TGTGCCAGCAGCCCCTCGGGTCGAACTAATGAAAAACTGTTTTTT. It codes for CASSPSGRTNEKLFF. V is TRBV9 and J is TRBJ1-4, with D uncertain. Germline V gives CDR1 SGDLS, CDR2 YYNGEE. V gave up 4 bases and J gave up 1 base, with 11 bases separating them. This CDR3 comprises 15 residues.

This sequence joins TRBV28 and TRBJ2-7; D might be TRBD2 (6 bases). Germline values: CDR1 MDHEN, CDR2 SYDVKM. Trimming cost V 6 bases and J 6 bases, with 18 bases left between them. The CDR3 is 14 residues long. CDR3 DNA: TGTGCCAGCAGGGTTTCGGGCGGGACGGGCGAGCAGTACTTC. The encoded protein is CASRVSGGTGEQYF.

V usage is TRBV19 and J usage is TRBJ1-1; D gene ambiguous. The CDR3 is 13 amino acids. The germline V gene has CDR1 LNHDA and CDR2 SQIVND (reference sequence). Trimming shortened V by 5 bases and J by 4 bases, and 11 bases separated the two germline ends. The CDR3: CASSQDTGTEAFF. The CDR3 bases are TGTGCCAGTAGTCAAGACACTGGCACTGAAGCTTTCTTT.

V and J are TRBV30 and TRBJ2-3; a weak D match, TRBD2 (7 bases). The CDR3 runs to 14 residues. V gave up 3 bases and J gave up 1 base, with 11 bases separating them. Germline V lookup: CDR1 GTSNPN, CDR2 SVGIG (reference sequence). For the CDR3, the DNA is TGTGCCTGGAGCGGGGAGGGGGGCACAGATACGCAGTATTTT. This translates into CAWSGEGGTDTQYF.